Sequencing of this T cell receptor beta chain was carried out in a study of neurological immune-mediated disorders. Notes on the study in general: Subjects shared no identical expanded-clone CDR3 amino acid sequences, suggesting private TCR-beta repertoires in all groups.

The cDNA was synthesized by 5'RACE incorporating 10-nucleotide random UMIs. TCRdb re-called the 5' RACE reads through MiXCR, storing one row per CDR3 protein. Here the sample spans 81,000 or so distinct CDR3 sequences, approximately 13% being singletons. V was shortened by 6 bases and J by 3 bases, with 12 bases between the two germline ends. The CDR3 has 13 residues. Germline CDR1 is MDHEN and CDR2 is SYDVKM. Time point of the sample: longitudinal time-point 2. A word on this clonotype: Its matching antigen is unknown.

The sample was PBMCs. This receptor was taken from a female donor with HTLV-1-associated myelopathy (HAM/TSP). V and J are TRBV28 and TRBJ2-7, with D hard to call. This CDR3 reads CASSPIGSYEQYF. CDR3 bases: TGTGCCAGCAGCCCCATAGGAAGCTACGAGCAGTACTTC.